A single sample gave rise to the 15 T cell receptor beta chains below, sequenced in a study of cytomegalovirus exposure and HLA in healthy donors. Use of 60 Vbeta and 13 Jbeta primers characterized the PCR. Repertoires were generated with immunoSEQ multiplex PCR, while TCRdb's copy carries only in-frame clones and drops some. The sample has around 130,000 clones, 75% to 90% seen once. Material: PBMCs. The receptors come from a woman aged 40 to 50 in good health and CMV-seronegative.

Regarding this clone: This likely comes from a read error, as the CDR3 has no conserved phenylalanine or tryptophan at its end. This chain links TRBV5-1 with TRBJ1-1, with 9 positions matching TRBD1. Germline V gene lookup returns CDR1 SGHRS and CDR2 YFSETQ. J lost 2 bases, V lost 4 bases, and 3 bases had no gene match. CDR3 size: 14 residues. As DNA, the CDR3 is TGCGCCAGCAGCGGGACAGGGACAAACACTGAAGCTTTCTTG. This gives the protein CASSGTGTNTEAFL.

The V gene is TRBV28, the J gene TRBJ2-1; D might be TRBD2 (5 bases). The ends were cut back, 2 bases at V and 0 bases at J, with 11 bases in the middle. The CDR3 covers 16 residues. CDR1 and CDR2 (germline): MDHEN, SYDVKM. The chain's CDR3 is CASSLGTTNSYNEQFF. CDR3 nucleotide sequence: TGTGCCAGCAGTTTAGGAACGACTAACTCCTACAATGAGCAGTTCTTC. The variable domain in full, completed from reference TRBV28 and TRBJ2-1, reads DVKVTQSSRYLVKRTGEKVFLECVQDMDHENMFWYRQDPGLGLRLIYFSYDVKMKEKGDIPEGYSVSREKKERFSLILESASTNQTSMYLCASSLGTTNSYNEQFFGPGTRLTVL.

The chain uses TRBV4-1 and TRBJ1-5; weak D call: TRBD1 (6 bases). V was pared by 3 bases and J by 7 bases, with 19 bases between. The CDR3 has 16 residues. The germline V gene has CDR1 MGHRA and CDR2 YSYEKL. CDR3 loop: CASSHRSQGIGQPQHF. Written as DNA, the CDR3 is TGCGCCAGCAGCCACCGATCACAGGGTATAGGCCAGCCCCAGCATTTT.

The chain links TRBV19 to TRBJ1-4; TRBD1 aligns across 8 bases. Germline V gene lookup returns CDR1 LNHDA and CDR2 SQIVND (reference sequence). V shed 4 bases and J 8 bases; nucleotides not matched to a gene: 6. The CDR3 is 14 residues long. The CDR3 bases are TGTGCCAGTAGTACTGGACAGGGTTGGGAAAAACTGTTTTTT. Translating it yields CASSTGQGWEKLFF. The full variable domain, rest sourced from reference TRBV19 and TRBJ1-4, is DGGITQSPKYLFRKEGQNVTLSCEQNLNHDAMYWYRQDPGQGLRLIYYSQIVNDFQKGDIAEGYSVSREKKESFPLTVTSAQKNPTAFYLCASSTGQGWEKLFFGSGTQLSVL.

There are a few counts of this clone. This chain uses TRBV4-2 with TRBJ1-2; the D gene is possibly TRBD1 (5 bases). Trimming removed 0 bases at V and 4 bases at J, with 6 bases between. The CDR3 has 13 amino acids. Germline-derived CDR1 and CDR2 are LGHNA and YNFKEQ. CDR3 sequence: CASSQEGGYGYTF. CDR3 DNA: TGTGCCAGCAGCCAAGAGGGGGGCTATGGCTACACCTTC.

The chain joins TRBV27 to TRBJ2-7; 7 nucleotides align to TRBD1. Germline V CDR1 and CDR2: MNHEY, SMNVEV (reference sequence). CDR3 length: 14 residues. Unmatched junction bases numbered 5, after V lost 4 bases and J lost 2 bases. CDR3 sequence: CASSSGTAAYEQYF. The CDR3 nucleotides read TGTGCCAGCAGTTCCGGGACAGCCGCCTACGAGCAGTACTTC.

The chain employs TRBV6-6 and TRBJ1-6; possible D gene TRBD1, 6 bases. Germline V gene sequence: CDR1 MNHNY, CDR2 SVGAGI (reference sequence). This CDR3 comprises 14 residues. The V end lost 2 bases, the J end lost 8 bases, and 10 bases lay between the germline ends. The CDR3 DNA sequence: TGTGCCAGCAGTTACCTCAGGGGCGATTCACCCCTCCACTTT. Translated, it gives CASSYLRGDSPLHF.

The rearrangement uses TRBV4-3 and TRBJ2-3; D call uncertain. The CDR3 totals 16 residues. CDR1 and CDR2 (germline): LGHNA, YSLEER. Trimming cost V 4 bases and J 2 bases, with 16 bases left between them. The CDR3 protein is CASSREGGGYTDTQYF. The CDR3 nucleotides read TGCGCCAGCAGCCGAGAAGGTGGCGGTTACACAGATACGCAGTATTTT.

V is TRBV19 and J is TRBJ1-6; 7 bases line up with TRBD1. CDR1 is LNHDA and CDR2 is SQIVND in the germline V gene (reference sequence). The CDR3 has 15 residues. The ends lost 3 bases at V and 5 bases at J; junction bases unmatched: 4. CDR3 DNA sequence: TGTGCCAGTAGTATTGACAGGGTTCATAATTCACCCCTCCACTTT. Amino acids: CASSIDRVHNSPLHF.

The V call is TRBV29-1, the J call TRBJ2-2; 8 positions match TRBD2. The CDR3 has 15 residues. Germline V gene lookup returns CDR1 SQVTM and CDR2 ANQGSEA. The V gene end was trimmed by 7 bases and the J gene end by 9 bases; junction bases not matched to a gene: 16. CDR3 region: CSAASGVGGRRELFF. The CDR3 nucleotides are TGCAGCGCGGCCTCCGGGGTGGGCGGGAGGCGGGAGCTGTTTTTT.

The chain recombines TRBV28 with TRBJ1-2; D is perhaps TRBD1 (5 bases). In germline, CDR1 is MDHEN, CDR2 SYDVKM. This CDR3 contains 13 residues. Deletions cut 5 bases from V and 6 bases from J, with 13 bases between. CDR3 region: CASSRGTQNGYTF. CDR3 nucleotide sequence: TGTGCCAGCAGTCGCGGGACTCAGAATGGCTACACCTTC.

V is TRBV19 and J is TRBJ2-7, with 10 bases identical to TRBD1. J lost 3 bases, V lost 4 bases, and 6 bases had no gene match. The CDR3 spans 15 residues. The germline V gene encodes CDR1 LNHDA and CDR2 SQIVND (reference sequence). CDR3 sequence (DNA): TGTGCCAGTAGTAGGGCGGACAGGGGGGACTACGAGCAGTACTTC. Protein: CASSRADRGDYEQYF. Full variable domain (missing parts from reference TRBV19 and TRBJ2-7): DGGITQSPKYLFRKEGQNVTLSCEQNLNHDAMYWYRQDPGQGLRLIYYSQIVNDFQKGDIAEGYSVSREKKESFPLTVTSAQKNPTAFYLCASSRADRGDYEQYFGPGTRLTVT.

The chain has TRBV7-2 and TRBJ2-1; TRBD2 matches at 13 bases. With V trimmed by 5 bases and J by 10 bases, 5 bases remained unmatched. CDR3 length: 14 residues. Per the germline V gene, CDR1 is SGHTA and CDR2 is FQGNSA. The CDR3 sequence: CASSPRLAGGEQFF. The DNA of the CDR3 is TGTGCCAGCAGCCCAAGACTAGCGGGGGGCGAGCAGTTCTTC.

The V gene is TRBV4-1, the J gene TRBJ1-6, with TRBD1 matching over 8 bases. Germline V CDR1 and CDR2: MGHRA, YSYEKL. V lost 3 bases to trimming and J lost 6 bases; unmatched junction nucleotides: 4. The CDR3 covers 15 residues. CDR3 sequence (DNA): TGCGCCAGCAGCCAGCATGGACAGGGTAATTCACCCCTCCACTTT. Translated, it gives CASSQHGQGNSPLHF.

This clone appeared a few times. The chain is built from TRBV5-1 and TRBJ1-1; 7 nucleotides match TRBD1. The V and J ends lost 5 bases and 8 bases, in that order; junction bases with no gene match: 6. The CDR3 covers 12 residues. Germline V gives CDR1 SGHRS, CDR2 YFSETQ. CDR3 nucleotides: TGCGCCAGCAGAAACCAGGGGGAGGAAGCTTTCTTT. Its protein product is CASRNQGEEAFF.